The clone carrying this TCR beta chain was detected ten times or more. With 3 bases clipped from V and 2 bases from J, the junction kept 3 bases outside the gene matches. Germline lookup yields CDR1 DFQATT and CDR2 SNEGSKA (reference sequence). This CDR3 contains 14 residues. This sample's TCRbeta library carried unique molecular identifier barcodes. TCRdb recomputed calls from the PCR reads with MiXCR, one row per CDR3 protein. The sample carries about 690,000 distinct CDR3 sequences, roughly 17% recorded once. This sample was included in a study of T-cell reconstitution after alpha-beta-depleted transplantation in children.

The source was PBMCs from the stem cell graft donor, collected from the stem cell graft. This clonotype was sampled from a human donor who donated a stem cell graft to a child with acute myeloid leukemia. J is TRBJ1-2 and V is TRBV20-1, with 10 bases aligning to TRBD1. In DNA form, the CDR3 reads TGCAGTGCTAGGGACAGGGGGTCGAACTATGGCTACACCTTC. Translating it yields CSARDRGSNYGYTF.